Detailed here is one T cell receptor beta chain. This specimen comes from a study of blood T cell repertoires in COVID-19. Study in general: Sites in the United States, Italy and Spain provided acute and convalescent COVID-19 samples. In each case, the material was cDNA or gDNA derived from T cells, B-cell-depleted T cells, or PBMCs.

Trimming shortened V by 0 bases and J by 1 base, and 8 bases separated the two germline ends. CDR1 and CDR2 (germline): SGDLS, YYNGEE. CDR3 size: 14 residues. Clinical history as reported by participants underpinned cohort assignment. In the study's own analysis: For nucleated cells, counts were estimated from reference gene primer amplification. Data came from immunoSEQ multiplex PCR; TCRdb stores just in-frame clones and leaves some out. The V and J calls and the clone size are those of that table, but D and trimming were determined from the DNA. The sample lists approximately 160,000 clones, around 81% seen once, with 4.5% to 7.5% in the top ten.

The clonotype comes from a man aged 35 to 55 who had recovered from COVID-19. The chain uses TRBV9 and TRBJ2-7; perhaps TRBD2 as D (6 bases). Sequenced material: PBMCs or T cells enriched from blood (not recorded which). CDR3: CASSVVGGSYEQYF. The CDR3 region has the DNA TGTGCCAGCAGCGTAGTCGGGGGTTCCTACGAGCAGTACTTC.